The 27 T cell receptor beta chains listed next were all sequenced from one sample in a study of cytomegalovirus exposure and HLA in healthy donors. This PCR relied on a set of 60 Vbeta primers and 13 Jbeta primers. The data were produced by immunoSEQ multiplex PCR, yet TCRdb's version contains in-frame clones alone and is incomplete. The sample records over 95,000 clones, roughly 80% being singletons. The sequencing sample was made of PBMCs. These receptors were collected from a female donor in good health and CMV-seronegative.

The genes are TRBV14 and TRBJ2-7, with TRBD1 identical over 7 bases. Germline values: CDR1 SGHDN, CDR2 FVKESK. Trimming cost V 1 base and J 6 bases; bases outside gene matches: 9. The CDR3 sequence is 15 residues long. CDR3 nucleotides: TGTGCCAGCAGCCAAGTAAAGACAGGGATGGGCGAGCAGTACTTC. Its translation is CASSQVKTGMGEQYF. Combining the CDR3 with reference TRBV14 and TRBJ2-7 gives the whole variable domain EAGVTQFPSHSVIEKGQTVTLRCDPISGHDNLYWYRRVMGKEIKFLLHFVKESKQDESGMPNNRFLAERTGGTYSTLKVQPAELEDSGVYFCASSQVKTGMGEQYFGPGTRLTVT.

The chain links TRBV5-5 to TRBJ2-3, with 7 positions matching TRBD2. CDR3 size: 18 residues. The germline gives CDR1 SGHKS, CDR2 YYEKEE (reference sequence). The junction had 14 bases not matched to a gene; V was cut back by 4 bases and J by 0 bases. CDR3 sequence (DNA): TGTGCCAGCAGCCCTCGCTTTGGAGCGGGGCATAGCACAGATACGCAGTATTTT. Amino acids: CASSPRFGAGHSTDTQYF.

The J gene is TRBJ1-5, the V gene TRBV7-9; a weak D match, TRBD1 (5 bases). Looked up from germline, CDR1 is SEHNR and CDR2 is FQNEAQ (reference sequence). Deletions cut 1 base from V and 3 bases from J, with 13 bases between. CDR3 length: 16 amino acids. The CDR3 nucleotides are TGTGCCAGCAGCTTAGGGGGGACGGACTACAATCAGCCCCAGCATTTT. This encodes CASSLGGTDYNQPQHF. Based on the CDR3 plus reference TRBV7-9 and TRBJ1-5, the full variable domain is DTGVSQNPRHKITKRGQNVTFRCDPISEHNRLYWYRQTLGQGPEFLTYFQNEAQLEKSRLLSDRFSAERPKGSFSTLEIQRTEQGDSAMYLCASSLGGTDYNQPQHFGDGTRLSIL.

In this sample, this clone turned up once. The same CDR3 is also encoded by other DNA sequences in this sample. The chain uses TRBV9 and TRBJ2-1; 9 bases align to TRBD2. The CDR3 contains 17 residues. Trimming removed 0 bases from V and 4 bases from J; junction bases left unmatched: 8. In germline, CDR1 is SGDLS, CDR2 YYNGEE. This CDR3 reads CASSVDPAGGLYNEQFF. The CDR3 bases are TGTGCCAGCAGCGTAGATCCAGCGGGGGGCCTATACAATGAGCAGTTCTTC.

The chain is built from TRBV27 and TRBJ1-5; possible D gene TRBD1, 5 bases. The ends were cut back, 6 bases at V and 0 bases at J, with 15 bases in the middle. The CDR3 has 16 residues. CDR1 is MNHEY and CDR2 is SMNVEV in the germline V gene (reference sequence). CDR3 sequence (DNA): TGTGCCAGCAGCCCCAGCGCGGGGGATAGCAATCAGCCCCAGCATTTT. Its protein product is CASSPSAGDSNQPQHF.

This chain uses TRBV6-5 with TRBJ2-2, with D perhaps TRBD1 (5 bases). This CDR3 region has 15 residues. V shed 5 bases and J shed 5 bases, with 15 bases lying between them. Germline CDR1 reads MNHEY; CDR2 reads SVGAGI. CDR3 sequence: CASSILGPGTGELFF. As DNA, the CDR3 is TGTGCCAGCAGTATCCTGGGCCCAGGGACCGGGGAGCTGTTTTTT.

The CDR3 bases are TGTGCCAGCAGGGTAGACAGGGCTTATAGCGGCTACACCTTC. Its translation is CASRVDRAYSGYTF. V usage is TRBV6-1 and J usage is TRBJ1-2; 7 bases line up with TRBD1. The ends lost 6 bases at V and 8 bases at J; junction bases unmatched: 12. In germline, CDR1 is MNHNS, CDR2 SASEGT. This CDR3 has 14 residues.

The chain carries TRBV7-2 and TRBJ2-5, with TRBD2 matching over 13 bases. CDR1 is SGHTA, CDR2 FQGNSA, per germline. Trimming removed 5 bases from V and 0 bases from J; junction bases left unmatched: 3. The CDR3 has 16 residues. The CDR3 loop reads CASSRGLAGDQETQYF. The CDR3, as DNA: TGTGCCAGCAGCCGAGGACTAGCGGGGGACCAAGAGACCCAGTACTTC.

J is TRBJ2-5 and V is TRBV7-6; 9 positions agree with TRBD2. The CDR3 has 17 residues. Germline assignment: CDR1 SGHVS and CDR2 FNYEAQ. J was trimmed by 0 bases and V by 5 bases; bases with no gene match: 10. CDR3 amino acids: CASSAPRRGGDQETQYF. The CDR3 DNA follows: TGTGCCAGCAGCGCCCCCCGGCGGGGGGGGGACCAAGAGACCCAGTACTTC. Based on the CDR3 plus reference TRBV7-6 and TRBJ2-5, the full variable domain is GAGVSQSPRYKVTKRGQDVALRCDPISGHVSLYWYRQALGQGPEFLTYFNYEAQQDKSGLPNDRFSAERPEGSISTLTIQRTEQRDSAMYRCASSAPRRGGDQETQYFGPGTRLLVL.

The chain is built from TRBV2 and TRBJ2-5; 9 nucleotides agree with TRBD1. Unmatched junction bases numbered 9, after V lost 6 bases and J lost 4 bases. The CDR3 loop spans 15 amino acids. Germline V gives CDR1 SNHLY, CDR2 FYNNEI. The CDR3 protein is CASSPMGTGRETQYF. Here the CDR3 DNA reads TGTGCCAGCAGCCCGATGGGGACAGGGAGAGAGACCCAGTACTTC.

V gene TRBV9 combines with J gene TRBJ2-3; 12 bases align to TRBD2. This CDR3 comprises 16 residues. V shed 0 bases and J 1 base; nucleotides not matched to a gene: 0. Germline V lookup: CDR1 SGDLS, CDR2 YYNGEE. CDR3 sequence (DNA): TGTGCCAGCAGCGTAGGACTAGCGGGGGGCACAGATACGCAGTATTTT. Translation gives CASSVGLAGGTDTQYF.

The J gene is TRBJ2-5, the V gene TRBV9; 8 bases are shared with TRBD2. V lost 0 bases and J lost 7; bases outside the gene matches: 14. The germline V gene encodes CDR1 SGDLS and CDR2 YYNGEE. CDR3 length: 17 residues. CDR3 DNA: TGTGCCAGCAGCGTAGCTACACGGGGGGGCCCCGGCGGGACCCAGTACTTC. Translation gives CASSVATRGGPGGTQYF.

The V gene is TRBV7-8, the J gene TRBJ2-7; maybe TRBD2 (7 bases). Germline CDR1 reads SGHVS; CDR2 reads FQNEAQ. This CDR3 has 12 residues. With 4 bases removed from V and 6 bases from J, the gap between germline ends came to 10 bases. This chain's CDR3 is CASSWGGGEQYF. Here the CDR3 DNA reads TGTGCCAGCAGCTGGGGAGGGGGCGAGCAGTACTTC.

This chain uses TRBV2 with TRBJ1-2; D unclear. The germline V gene encodes CDR1 SNHLY and CDR2 FYNNEI. The CDR3 runs to 14 residues. V was clipped by 1 base and J by 2 bases, with 8 bases between them. CDR3 bases: TGTGCCAGCAGTGAAGACAGTACCAACTATGGCTACACCTTC. Translation gives CASSEDSTNYGYTF.

This chain connects TRBV29-1 to TRBJ2-3; 7 bases are a match to TRBD1. Germline-derived CDR1 and CDR2 are SQVTM and ANQGSEA. The CDR3 spans 13 residues. V lost 7 bases, J lost 2 bases, and 6 bases stayed unmatched. CDR3 in DNA: TGCAGCGGGGGACAGATCCTCACAGATACGCAGTATTTT. Translated, it gives CSGGQILTDTQYF.

This sequence joins TRBV2 and TRBJ1-5, with D maybe TRBD1 (6 bases). The CDR3 totals 16 residues. Trimming removed 6 bases at V and 1 base at J, with 16 bases between. Germline V lookup: CDR1 SNHLY, CDR2 FYNNEI. This CDR3 is CASRDPQGRSNQPQHF. CDR3 nucleotides: TGTGCCAGCAGGGACCCACAGGGCAGAAGCAATCAGCCCCAGCATTTT.

The CDR3 DNA reads as TGCAGCGTTGAAGGGCGGGCCAATGAGCAGTTCTTC. Its translation is CSVEGRANEQFF. V and J are TRBV29-1 and TRBJ2-1; maybe TRBD2 (5 bases). V lost 1 base and J lost 6, with 7 bases in between. This CDR3 is 12 amino acids long. CDR1 SQVTM and CDR2 ANQGSEA come from the germline V gene.

Comment on this clone: The junction and the germline gene differ at one end; a read error may be behind it. Other DNA sequences within the sample encode an identical CDR3. The gene calls are TRBV9 and TRBJ2-3, with TRBD2 identical over 13 bases. The CDR3 has 16 amino acids. CDR1 and CDR2 from the germline V gene are SGDLS and YYNGEE. The CDR3 sequence: CASSAGLAGGTDTQYF. The DNA for the CDR3 is TGCGCCAGCAGCGCAGGACTAGCGGGGGGCACAGATACGCAGTATTTT.

With respect to this clone: The sample carries other DNA sequences with the same CDR3. The chain recombines TRBV9 with TRBJ2-7, with 7 bases fitting TRBD1. The CDR3 extends over 15 amino acids. CDR1 is SGDLS, CDR2 YYNGEE, per germline. Unmatched junction bases numbered 3, after V lost 0 bases and J lost 0 bases. The CDR3 protein is CASSVGPGGSYEQYF. The CDR3 DNA reads TGTGCCAGCAGCGTAGGTCCAGGGGGCTCCTACGAGCAGTACTTC.

V gene TRBV19 combines with J gene TRBJ2-1; the match to TRBD2 covers 8 bases. Germline V gene lookup returns CDR1 LNHDA and CDR2 SQIVND (reference sequence). This CDR3 contains 14 residues. Unmatched junction bases numbered 5, after V lost 1 base and J lost 9 bases. The CDR3 coding sequence is TGTGCCAGTAGTATAGCGGGGGGGCCAAGTGAGCAGTTCTTC. This gives the protein CASSIAGGPSEQFF.

The chain recombines TRBV7-2 with TRBJ2-5, with a weak D call TRBD1 (6 bases). In germline, CDR1 is SGHTA, CDR2 FQGNSA. The CDR3 runs to 14 residues. Trimming removed 5 bases from V and 7 bases from J, with 17 bases in between. The CDR3 reads CASSPGGRDGTQYF. The DNA for the CDR3 is TGTGCCAGCAGCCCTGGGGGCAGGGATGGGACCCAGTACTTC.

This chain connects TRBV7-9 to TRBJ2-3; 9 bases are shared with TRBD1. V was pared by 1 base and J by 3 bases, with 5 bases of the junction left unmatched. The CDR3 contains 16 residues. Germline assignment: CDR1 SEHNR and CDR2 FQNEAQ (reference sequence). Here the CDR3 reads CASSLGDRVWTDTQYF. CDR3 nucleotides: TGTGCCAGCAGCTTAGGGGACAGGGTATGGACAGATACGCAGTATTTT.

This chain connects TRBV19 to TRBJ1-4, with TRBD1 as a possible D gene (5 bases). The V and J ends lost 3 bases and 7 bases respectively, with 12 bases between them. The CDR3 is 14 residues long. Germline CDR1 reads LNHDA; CDR2 reads SQIVND (reference sequence). CDR3 DNA: TGTGCCAGTAGTATGGACATGGGCGGTGAAAAACTGTTTTTT. Encoded protein: CASSMDMGGEKLFF.

The rearrangement joins TRBV19 to TRBJ2-1, with D perhaps matching TRBD1 (5 bases). Per the germline V gene, CDR1 is LNHDA and CDR2 is SQIVND (reference sequence). This CDR3 is built from 14 residues. The V and J ends lost 10 bases and 2 bases respectively, with 15 bases between them. The CDR3 sequence: CATRVGEPYNEQFF. In DNA, the CDR3 is TGTGCCACCAGGGTAGGGGAACCCTACAATGAGCAGTTCTTC. The whole variable domain, remainder taken from reference TRBV19 and TRBJ2-1, is DGGITQSPKYLFRKEGQNVTLSCEQNLNHDAMYWYRQDPGQGLRLIYYSQIVNDFQKGDIAEGYSVSREKKESFPLTVTSAQKNPTAFYLCATRVGEPYNEQFFGPGTRLTVL.

This chain links TRBV12-5 with TRBJ1-6, with 9 bases that match TRBD1. The germline V gene encodes CDR1 LGHNT and CDR2 FRNRAP. Losses at the gene ends were 4 bases for V and 11 bases for J; bases not matched to a gene: 6. The CDR3 covers 14 residues. CDR3: CASGSGQGLAPLHF. For the CDR3, the DNA is TGTGCTAGTGGTTCAGGACAGGGGCTGGCACCCCTCCACTTT.

Of note for this clone: An end of the junction differs from the germline gene, which may be a read error. The CDR3 reads CSSSFPRGEAFF. In nucleotides, the CDR3 is TGTTCCAGCAGCTTCCCTAGGGGCGAAGCTTTCTTT. The genes are TRBV7-9 and TRBJ1-1; TRBD1 might be the D (5 bases). Germline CDR1 SEHNR, CDR2 FQNEAQ (reference sequence). The CDR3 sequence is 12 residues long.

V usage is TRBV15 and J usage is TRBJ1-6, with a weak D call TRBD1 (5 bases). The CDR3 loop spans 19 amino acids. Trimming left V 8 bases short and J 9 bases short, with 32 bases between. In germline, CDR1 is LNHNV, CDR2 YYDKDF (reference sequence). DNA for the CDR3: TGTGCCACCTCACCAGAGTTTCCCAGCCAGGGTCCGGGTCGTTCACCCCTCCACTTT. As protein: CATSPEFPSQGPGRSPLHF.